Presented here are 28 T cell receptor beta chains from one specimen sequenced in a study of OX40 agonist ivuxolimab in advanced cancers. Assay used: immunoSEQ multiplex PCR; TCRdb lists only in-frame clones, some missing. The sample has over 25,000 clones, 60% to 75% seen once. Material: CD4+ or CD8+ T cells sorted from blood, obtained in a trial of the OX40 agonist ivuxolimab. The receptors originated from an adult with an advanced solid tumor such as melanoma, head and neck, liver or kidney cancer.

The gene calls are TRBV6-1 and TRBJ2-1; 10 bases are shared with TRBD2. Germline lookup yields CDR1 MNHNS and CDR2 SASEGT. The CDR3 is made up of 16 amino acids. V lost 3 bases and J lost 7; bases outside the gene matches: 9. CDR3 residues: CASSDLSGGVPNEQFF. In nucleotides, the CDR3 is TGTGCCAGCAGTGATCTGAGCGGGGGGGTGCCTAATGAGCAGTTCTTC.

The chain recombines TRBV4-1 with TRBJ2-5; D ambiguous. CDR3 length equals 15 residues. V shed 0 bases and J shed 0 bases, with 8 bases lying between them. Germline V CDR1 and CDR2: MGHRA, YSYEKL. The CDR3 reads CASSQDYRYQETQYF. The CDR3 DNA reads TGCGCCAGCAGCCAAGATTACCGGTACCAAGAGACCCAGTACTTC.

This chain links TRBV19 with TRBJ2-2; D perhaps matches TRBD2 (5 bases). V was shortened by 1 base and J by 6 bases, with 6 bases between the two germline ends. The germline gives CDR1 LNHDA, CDR2 SQIVND (reference sequence). The length of the CDR3 is 13 residues. CDR3 coding DNA: TGTGCCAGTAGTATAGCCGGGGCCGGGGAGCTGTTTTTT. Amino acid sequence: CASSIAGAGELFF.

This chain uses TRBV6-6 with TRBJ1-1; D perhaps matches TRBD1 (6 bases). CDR1 is MNHNY and CDR2 is SVGAGI in the germline V gene (reference sequence). The V end was cut by 5 bases, the J end by 0 bases, with 7 bases between. The CDR3 is 13 residues long. The CDR3 DNA reads TGTGCCAGCAGTACAGGGATGAACACTGAAGCTTTCTTT. It yields the protein CASSTGMNTEAFF.

J is TRBJ2-2 and V is TRBV28, with 7 nucleotides matching TRBD1. V shed 7 bases, J shed 5 bases, and the junction held 4 bases outside the gene matches. The CDR3 has 13 amino acids. Germline values: CDR1 MDHEN, CDR2 SYDVKM. In DNA form, the CDR3 reads TGTGCCAGCATCCCGACAGGGACCGGGGAGCTGTTTTTT. The encoded protein is CASIPTGTGELFF.

This rearrangement joins TRBV21-1 to TRBJ2-3; TRBD1 is the table's D call, not checked against the DNA. TRBV21-1 is a documented pseudogene. This CDR3 is 22 amino acids long. The CDR3 DNA is TGTGCCAGCAGCAAAGTGCTTGTCGGTTGTGGGGACAGCGAAGGCGCTTTGGATACGCAGTATTTT. Residues: CASSKVLVGCGDSEGALDTQYF.

The chain combines TRBV7-9 with TRBJ2-5; 8 bases fit TRBD2. The ends lost 0 bases at V and 5 bases at J; junction bases unmatched: 2. Germline V gives CDR1 SEHNR, CDR2 FQNEAQ (reference sequence). This CDR3 spans 14 amino acids. This CDR3 reads CASSLAGLVETQYF. The CDR3 DNA sequence: TGTGCCAGCAGCTTAGCGGGACTAGTGGAGACCCAGTACTTC.

This clone was recorded only once. The chain links TRBV4-1 to TRBJ2-1; 11 positions match TRBD2. Trimming removed 5 bases from V and 3 bases from J; junction bases left unmatched: 3. There are 15 residues in the CDR3. The germline V gene has CDR1 MGHRA and CDR2 YSYEKL. In nucleotides, the CDR3 is TGCGCCAGCAGCTCTCTAGCGGGGGGCTACAATGAGCAGTTCTTC. This translates into CASSSLAGGYNEQFF.

The chain recombines TRBV2 with TRBJ2-2; TRBD2 aligns across 7 bases. This CDR3 has 16 amino acids. V lost 6 bases, J lost 5 bases, and 12 bases stayed unmatched. The germline V gene encodes CDR1 SNHLY and CDR2 FYNNEI. The CDR3 loop reads CASSDLGGVRTGELFF. CDR3 bases: TGTGCCAGCAGCGACCTGGGGGGGGTGAGGACCGGGGAGCTGTTTTTT.

This clone was picked up a small number of times. V gene TRBV29-1 combines with J gene TRBJ2-7; D perhaps matches TRBD1 (5 bases). V shed 2 bases and J shed 1 base, with 15 bases lying between them. CDR1 and CDR2 (germline): SQVTM, ANQGSEA. The CDR3 is made up of 15 amino acids. CDR3 in amino acids: CSVELQGVGSYEQYF. CDR3 nucleotide sequence: TGCAGCGTTGAACTTCAGGGTGTGGGGTCCTACGAGCAGTACTTC.

The rearrangement joins TRBV5-6 to TRBJ2-2; D gene uncertain. The CDR3 contains 14 residues. V lost 2 bases, J lost 1 base, and 6 bases lay in between. Germline V gene sequence: CDR1 SGHDT, CDR2 YYEEEE. The CDR3 DNA reads as TGTGCCAGCAGCTTAATTGGGAACACCGGGGAGCTGTTTTTT. Residues: CASSLIGNTGELFF. Looking up the rest from reference TRBV5-6 and TRBJ2-2 gives the full variable domain: DAGVTQSPTHLIKTRGQQVTLRCSPKSGHDTVSWYQQALGQGPQFIFQYYEEEERQRGNFPDRFSGHQFPNYSSELNVNALLLGDSALYLCASSLIGNTGELFFGEGSRLTVL.

The chain couples TRBV7-3 to TRBJ2-7, with D perhaps matching TRBD1 or TRBD2 (5 bases each). CDR1 is SGHTA and CDR2 is FQGTGA in the germline V gene. The CDR3 extends over 13 amino acids. The germline V and J ends were trimmed by 5 bases and 4 bases, with 12 bases remaining between them. CDR3 nucleotide sequence: TGTGCCAGCAGCGCCCGTGGGGGATACGAGCAGTACGTC. It translates to CASSARGGYEQYV.

A single count supports this clone. V and J are TRBV6-5 and TRBJ2-5; 10 bases are a match to TRBD2. V shed 1 base and J 5 bases; nucleotides not matched to a gene: 4. The CDR3 runs to 15 residues. Germline CDR1 reads MNHEY; CDR2 reads SVGAGI. CDR3 coding DNA: TGTGCCAGCAGTTACTTTAGCGGGGGGCGGGAGACCCAGTACTTC. Amino acid sequence: CASSYFSGGRETQYF.

The chain has TRBV10-1 and TRBJ2-1, with 16 bases fitting TRBD2. Per germline, CDR1 WNHNN and CDR2 SYGVQD (reference sequence). The CDR3 contains 18 residues. Trimming took 4 bases from V and 5 from J; bases not matched to a gene: 8. The chain's CDR3 is CASSGGTSGGAPHNEQFF. For the CDR3, the DNA is TGCGCCAGCAGTGGAGGGACTAGCGGGGGGGCTCCTCACAATGAGCAGTTCTTC.

The rearrangement links TRBV18 to TRBJ1-6; 8 bases agree with TRBD1. Germline CDR1 is KGHSH and CDR2 is LQKENI. This CDR3 comprises 14 residues. V shed 1 base and J 8 bases; nucleotides not matched to a gene: 1. The CDR3 loop reads CASSPQTGDSPLHF. The CDR3 DNA reads as TGTGCCAGCTCACCACAGACAGGGGATTCACCCCTCCACTTT.

V and J are TRBV28 and TRBJ1-2; D not certain. Germline CDR1 reads MDHEN; CDR2 reads SYDVKM. This CDR3 spans 13 amino acids. Trimming shortened V by 2 bases and J by 5 bases, and 9 bases separated the two germline ends. CDR3 nucleotide sequence: TGTGCCAGCAGTTTAGACACTCCATATGGCTACACCTTC. It specifies CASSLDTPYGYTF.

The rearrangement joins TRBV5-6 to TRBJ2-1; D might be TRBD2 (5 bases). The CDR3 is made up of 15 amino acids. Trimming pared 0 bases from V and 5 bases from J, leaving 12 bases between. Germline CDR1 and CDR2: SGHDT and YYEEEE. The CDR3 nucleotides are TGTGCCAGCAGCTTGGGCGGGCGCATAGACAATGAGCAGTTCTTC. This translates into CASSLGGRIDNEQFF. Filled out from reference TRBV5-6 and TRBJ2-1, the complete variable domain reads DAGVTQSPTHLIKTRGQQVTLRCSPKSGHDTVSWYQQALGQGPQFIFQYYEEEERQRGNFPDRFSGHQFPNYSSELNVNALLLGDSALYLCASSLGGRIDNEQFFGPGTRLTVL.

The V gene is TRBV2, the J gene TRBJ1-3; TRBD1 aligns across 7 bases. This CDR3 is built from 14 residues. Germline V gene lookup returns CDR1 SNHLY and CDR2 FYNNEI. V lost 2 bases, J lost 3 bases, and 1 base stayed unmatched. The CDR3 nucleotides read TGTGCCAGCAGTGAAAACAGGGGTGGAAACACCATATATTTT. Translated: CASSENRGGNTIYF.

The CDR3 DNA reads TGTGCCAGCTCATTGGGACAGTCCTCGGGCTATGGCTACACCTTC. Its translation: CASSLGQSSGYGYTF. The gene calls are TRBV18 and TRBJ1-2; 7 bases are shared with TRBD1. V trimming: 5 bases; J trimming: 4 bases; junction bases outside the gene matches: 10. The CDR3 runs to 15 residues. From germline, CDR1 is KGHSH and CDR2 LQKENI.

The chain joins TRBV29-1 to TRBJ1-4; D possibly corresponds to TRBD1 (5 bases). V was clipped by 3 bases and J by 7 bases, with 12 bases between them. CDR1 and CDR2 from the germline V gene are SQVTM and ANQGSEA. The CDR3 covers 13 residues. The CDR3 DNA reads TGCAGCGTTGATCCGGGCCAGGGTGAAAAACTGTTTTTT. Its translation: CSVDPGQGEKLFF.

Details on this clone: The sample carries other DNA sequences with the same CDR3. The rearrangement links TRBV7-9 to TRBJ2-2, with 13 positions matching TRBD2. The germline CDR1 and CDR2 sequences are SEHNR and FQNEAQ (reference sequence). J gave up 5 bases and V 6 bases, and 15 bases lay outside the gene matches. The CDR3 covers 19 residues. The CDR3 nucleotides are TGTGCCAGCAGGCTCGGTTGGACTAGCGGGGGAGAGAATACCGGGGAGCTGTTTTTT. This sequence encodes CASRLGWTSGGENTGELFF.

The genes are TRBV19 and TRBJ2-4; unclear D gene. Trimming cost V 4 bases and J 0 bases, with 10 bases left between them. The germline V gene encodes CDR1 LNHDA and CDR2 SQIVND (reference sequence). This CDR3 has 15 amino acids. CDR3 DNA sequence: TGTGCCAGTAGTAGTGTGGGGTTAGCCAAAAACATTCAGTACTTC. Protein: CASSSVGLAKNIQYF.

This clone turned up a few times. The chain combines TRBV5-1 with TRBJ1-6; D is possibly TRBD1 (5 bases). The V and J ends lost 4 bases and 6 bases respectively, with 11 bases between them. Per germline, CDR1 SGHRS and CDR2 YFSETQ. The CDR3 length is 14 residues. The CDR3 loop is CASSGGGGNSPLHF. DNA for the CDR3: TGCGCCAGCAGCGGCGGGGGGGGTAATTCACCCCTCCACTTT.

This clone appeared a single time. The genes are TRBV2 and TRBJ2-1; 9 nucleotides align to TRBD1. Germline lookup yields CDR1 SNHLY and CDR2 FYNNEI. V lost 6 bases, J lost 6 bases, and 9 bases stayed unmatched. The CDR3 totals 15 residues. The chain's CDR3 is CASRATGGKGNEQFF. The CDR3 nucleotides read TGTGCCAGCAGGGCGACAGGGGGGAAAGGCAATGAGCAGTTCTTC.

This chain links TRBV9 with TRBJ2-1; 10 bases fit TRBD2. V shed 0 bases, J shed 8 bases, and the junction held 2 bases outside the gene matches. This CDR3 comprises 14 residues. Germline loops: CDR1 SGDLS, CDR2 YYNGEE. This CDR3 is CASSVVGTSDEQFF. The CDR3, as DNA: TGTGCCAGCAGCGTAGTAGGGACTAGCGATGAGCAGTTCTTC.

This clone was counted once. This chain joins TRBV5-1 and TRBJ1-2; D possibly corresponds to TRBD1 (6 bases). V was cut by 0 bases and J by 7 bases, with 16 bases left in between. Germline values: CDR1 SGHRS, CDR2 YFSETQ. This CDR3 has 15 residues. The CDR3 bases are TGCGCCAGCAGCTTGGGGAGCGGGGGCGAGGTTGGCTACACCTTC. It yields the protein CASSLGSGGEVGYTF.

This rearrangement joins TRBV5-4 to TRBJ2-1; 7 bases fit TRBD1. V trimming: 3 bases; J trimming: 0 bases; junction bases outside the gene matches: 3. This CDR3 has 15 amino acids. Germline CDR1 reads SGHNT; CDR2 reads YYREEE (reference sequence). As DNA, the CDR3 is TGTGCCAGCAGCTGGGCAGGGGGCTCCTACAATGAGCAGTTCTTC. Translation gives CASSWAGGSYNEQFF.

This clone was seen a single time. The rearrangement joins TRBV6-6 to TRBJ1-4; TRBD1 aligns across 8 bases. This CDR3 is 16 amino acids long. Germline loops: CDR1 MNHNY, CDR2 SVGAGI (reference sequence). V was pared by 5 bases and J by 4 bases, with 9 bases of the junction left unmatched. CDR3 residues: CASSSNDRGINEKLFF. For the CDR3, the DNA is TGTGCCAGCAGTAGTAATGACAGGGGCATTAATGAAAAACTGTTTTTT.